Included here is one T cell receptor beta chain sequence, with context. The data are from a study of blood T cell repertoires in COVID-19. Whole-study context: Both acute and convalescent COVID-19 samples were obtained from the United States, Italy and Spain. T cells, B-cell-depleted T cells, or PBMCs supplied cDNA or gDNA.

The CDR3 has 15 residues. V gave up 5 bases and J gave up 3 bases, with 16 bases separating them. Per the germline V gene, CDR1 is SGHRS and CDR2 is YFSETQ. Source study methods: Estimation of nucleated cell counts relied on the amplification of reference gene primers. Sequencing was performed with immunoSEQ multiplex PCR; in TCRdb, only in-frame clones are kept and a portion is missing. V, J and clone size are taken as reported in that table, and D and trimming were inferred from the DNA itself. The table lists tens of thousands of clones, roughly 84% of them singletons. Sequencing was carried out using peripheral blood. The TCR comes from a man aged 65-85 years with acute or convalescent COVID-19. The gene calls are TRBV5-1 and TRBJ2-3, with a tentative D call TRBD1 (5 bases). The CDR3 DNA follows: TGCGCCAGCAGAAAGGGGAATGCAGTGACAGATACGCAGTATTTT. The encoded protein is CASRKGNAVTDTQYF.